This T cell receptor (beta chain) was sequenced for a study of shared clonotypes between healthy human individuals. The CDR3 totals 14 residues. Trimming left V 7 bases short and J 8 bases short, with 20 bases between. Germline loops: CDR1 SGHTA, CDR2 FQGNSA. The donors, healthy adults who were HIV-negative, had experienced no recent acute infections or vaccinations. A CD45RA+ naive subset and a CD45RA-negative memory subset were split from CD4+ cells. This clone was picked up one time. Antigen: not known. The genomic DNA of each subset was split evenly across several immunoSEQ plates. The protocol was immunoSEQ multiplex PCR, while the TCRdb copy is restricted to in-frame clones and leaves out a portion. The sample shows approximately 2.5 million clones, approximately 92% of them seen only once. Study-wide points: It was observed that 5% to 6.5% of naive CD4 clonotypes were shared across a few donors.

The genes are TRBV7-2 and TRBJ1-2, with D maybe TRBD1 (6 bases). The sequenced sample consisted of naive CD4+ T cells sorted from blood. Noted subset: CD45RA+ positively selected. The receptor's source is a man between 18 and 35 years old in good health. In DNA form, the CDR3 reads TGTGCCAGCAACCCCGGGGGCTTTTACTCGGGCTACACCTTC. It is translated as CASNPGGFYSGYTF.